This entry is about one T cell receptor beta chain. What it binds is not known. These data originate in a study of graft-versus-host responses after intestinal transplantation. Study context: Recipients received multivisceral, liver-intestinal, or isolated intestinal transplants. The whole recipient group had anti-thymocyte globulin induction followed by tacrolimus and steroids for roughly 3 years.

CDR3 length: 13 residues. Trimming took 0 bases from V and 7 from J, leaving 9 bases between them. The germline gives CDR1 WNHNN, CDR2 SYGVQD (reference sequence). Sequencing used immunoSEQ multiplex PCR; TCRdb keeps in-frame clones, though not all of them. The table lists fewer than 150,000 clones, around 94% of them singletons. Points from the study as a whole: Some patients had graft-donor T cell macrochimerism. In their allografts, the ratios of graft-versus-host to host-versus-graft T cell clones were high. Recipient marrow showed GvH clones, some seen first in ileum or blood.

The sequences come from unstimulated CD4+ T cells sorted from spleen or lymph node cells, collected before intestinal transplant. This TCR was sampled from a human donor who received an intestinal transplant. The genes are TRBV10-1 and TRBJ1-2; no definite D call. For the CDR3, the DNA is TGCGCCAGCAGTGAGTCGAACGGGGTTGGCTACACCTTC. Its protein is CASSESNGVGYTF.